This TCR beta chain was captured in a study of long-term antiretroviral therapy in people with HIV. Regarding the study as a whole: Information on adherence, resistance and therapy changes was unavailable.

At survey level, the immunoSEQ assay was run in its v3.0 version. The study targeted 40,000-50,000 T-cell genomes per sample in sequencing. Produced via immunoSEQ multiplex PCR; TCRdb's table is partial and in-frame only. The sample contains 20,000 or so clones, around 85% of which appear only once. About this clone itself: What it binds is unknown.

Each donor had at least one pre-ART and at least two post-ART PBMC samples. Germline CDR1 and CDR2: MNHEY and SMNVEV (reference sequence). V shed 7 bases, J shed 6 bases, and the junction held 4 bases outside the gene matches. This CDR3 spans 13 amino acids. The chain recombines TRBV27 with TRBJ2-3, with TRBD2 matching 10 bases. Specimen: unsorted PBMCs, collected 0.9 years after starting antiretroviral therapy. The receptor's source is a man between 18 and 35 years old with HIV. CDR3 amino acids: CASKLAGIDTQYF. The CDR3 DNA is TGTGCCAGCAAACTAGCGGGGATTGATACGCAGTATTTT.